One and the same sample provided the 27 T cell receptor beta chains below, sequenced in a study of blood T cell repertoires in COVID-19. Sequencing was performed with immunoSEQ multiplex PCR; in TCRdb, only in-frame clones are kept and a portion is missing. The data contain under 250,000 clones, about four fifths of them singletons. Material: peripheral blood. These receptors originate from a man in his forties or fifties with active or convalescent COVID-19.

The gene calls are TRBV6-6 and TRBJ1-5; weak D call: TRBD1 (5 bases). Germline lookup yields CDR1 MNHNY and CDR2 SVGAGI (reference sequence). V was clipped by 6 bases and J by 6 bases, with 12 bases between them. CDR3 length: 13 residues. CDR3 loop: CASSPGLFQPQHF. CDR3 in DNA: TGTGCCAGCAGCCCAGGGTTATTTCAGCCCCAGCATTTT.

V gene TRBV24-1 combines with J gene TRBJ1-4, with 9 bases lining up with TRBD1. The J segment lost 10 bases and the V segment lost 4 bases, leaving 9 bases of the junction unmatched. The CDR3 extends over 15 amino acids. Germline V gives CDR1 KGHDR, CDR2 SFDVKD. Written as DNA, the CDR3 is TGTGCCACCAGTGACCCTACTCTGACAGGGGGAAAACTGTTTTTT. It specifies CATSDPTLTGGKLFF.

The chain is built from TRBV7-2 and TRBJ1-6; TRBD1 might be the D (6 bases). V lost 4 bases and J 12 bases, leaving 16 bases between the germline ends. Germline V gene sequence: CDR1 SGHTA, CDR2 FQGNSA. The CDR3 consists of 14 residues. The CDR3 DNA is TGTGCCAGCAGCTACGGGACACACACGTTACCCCTCCACTTT. Its translation: CASSYGTHTLPLHF.

The chain employs TRBV9 and TRBJ1-3; possible D gene TRBD1, 6 bases. Germline loops: CDR1 SGDLS, CDR2 YYNGEE. The CDR3 extends over 15 amino acids. V was trimmed by 0 bases and J by 2 bases, leaving 9 bases between them. The CDR3 DNA follows: TGTGCCAGCAGCGTAGCGGGGGGCACTGGAAACACCATATATTTT. This encodes CASSVAGGTGNTIYF.

This rearrangement joins TRBV19 to TRBJ2-1, with TRBD1 matching over 7 bases. V shed 2 bases, J shed 7 bases, and the junction held 5 bases outside the gene matches. The CDR3 sequence is 14 residues long. Germline assignment: CDR1 LNHDA and CDR2 SQIVND (reference sequence). This chain's CDR3 is CASSILDRKNEQFF. CDR3 nucleotides: TGTGCCAGTAGTATACTGGACAGGAAGAATGAGCAGTTCTTC.

The chain recombines TRBV6-5 with TRBJ1-2, with D unresolved. Trimming stripped 5 bases from V and 0 bases from J, with 10 bases between. This CDR3 is 14 amino acids long. In germline, CDR1 is MNHEY, CDR2 SVGAGI. CDR3 region: CASSLELPNYGYTF. Written as DNA, the CDR3 is TGTGCCAGCAGTCTTGAACTACCTAACTATGGCTACACCTTC.

The V call is TRBV6-6, the J call TRBJ1-3; no clear D. The CDR3 is 13 amino acids. V was clipped by 5 bases and J by 2 bases, with 7 bases between them. Germline lookup yields CDR1 MNHNY and CDR2 SVGAGI (reference sequence). The CDR3, as DNA: TGTGCCAGCAGTCCACTTGCTGGAAACACCATATATTTT. Residues: CASSPLAGNTIYF.

This chain connects TRBV7-6 to TRBJ1-1, with D possibly TRBD1 on 5 matching bases. From germline, CDR1 is SGHVS and CDR2 FNYEAQ. V was trimmed by 5 bases and J by 4 bases, leaving 14 bases between them. This CDR3 contains 14 residues. The DNA for the CDR3 is TGTGCCAGCAGCCTTCTTGACAGTACCACTGAAGCTTTCTTT. Its protein product is CASSLLDSTTEAFF.

The DNA of the CDR3 is TGTGCCAGCAGCCAAGACCGGACTAGCTACAATGAGCAGTTCTTC. Residues: CASSQDRTSYNEQFF. The rearrangement links TRBV4-2 to TRBJ2-1, with 7 bases that match TRBD2. Trimming cost V 0 bases and J 3 bases; bases outside gene matches: 2. The CDR3 runs 15 residues. Looked up from germline, CDR1 is LGHNA and CDR2 is YNFKEQ.

This chain links TRBV3-1 (or the pseudogene TRBV3-2) with TRBJ1-1, with 9 bases lining up with TRBD1. After removal of 4 bases from V and 6 bases from J, the junction contained 6 bases not matched to a gene. The CDR3 contains 14 residues. Germline V lookup: CDR1 LGHDT, CDR2 YNNKEL (reference sequence). The CDR3: CASSPRGQGPEAFF. CDR3 DNA: TGTGCCAGCAGCCCCCGAGGACAGGGGCCTGAAGCTTTCTTT.

The chain recombines TRBV30 with TRBJ1-2; weak D call: TRBD1 (5 bases). Germline V CDR1 and CDR2: GTSNPN, SVGIG (reference sequence). The length of the CDR3 is 12 residues. The germline V and J ends were trimmed by 4 bases and 6 bases, with 12 bases remaining between them. The CDR3 sequence is CAWKGQRDGYTF. CDR3 in DNA: TGTGCCTGGAAGGGGCAACGGGATGGCTACACCTTC.

In this sample, this clone turned up a few times. This sequence joins TRBV3-1 (or the pseudogene TRBV3-2) and TRBJ2-3, with D maybe TRBD2 (5 bases). The V and J ends lost 4 bases and 4 bases respectively, with 12 bases between them. CDR3 length equals 14 residues. The germline V gene encodes CDR1 LGHDT and CDR2 YNNKEL (reference sequence). The CDR3: CASSRLPSADTQYF. DNA of the CDR3: TGTGCCAGCAGCCGACTACCTTCAGCAGATACGCAGTATTTT.

The chain uses TRBV5-1 and TRBJ2-3; 7 bases agree with TRBD1. This CDR3 contains 15 residues. CDR1 and CDR2 from the germline V gene are SGHRS and YFSETQ. Trimming took 2 bases from V and 4 from J; bases not matched to a gene: 7. CDR3 DNA sequence: TGCGCCAGCAGCTTCACAGGGGCTGAAGCAGATACGCAGTATTTT. Its translation: CASSFTGAEADTQYF. Full variable domain (missing parts from reference TRBV5-1 and TRBJ2-3): KAGVTQTPRYLIKTRGQQVTLSCSPISGHRSVSWYQQTPGQGLQFLFEYFSETQRNKGNFPGRFSGRQFSNSRSEMNVSTLELGDSALYLCASSFTGAEADTQYFGPGTRLTVL.

The chain is built from TRBV19 and TRBJ1-2, with D maybe TRBD1 (5 bases). This CDR3 is 14 amino acids long. V lost 9 bases, J lost 0 bases, and 14 bases lay in between. The germline V gene has CDR1 LNHDA and CDR2 SQIVND (reference sequence). The CDR3 loop is CASKGGGPNYGYTF. The DNA of the CDR3 is TGTGCCAGCAAAGGCGGGGGACCTAACTATGGCTACACCTTC.

V and J are TRBV24-1 and TRBJ2-3; TRBD1 agrees at 8 bases. CDR1 KGHDR and CDR2 SFDVKD come from the germline V gene. Trimming cost V 11 bases and J 2 bases; bases outside gene matches: 11. There are 15 residues in the CDR3. Here the CDR3 DNA reads TGTGCCATCGGAATACAGGGGGTGAACACAGATACGCAGTATTTT. Amino acid sequence: CAIGIQGVNTDTQYF.

This clone was observed once. This chain links TRBV10-1 with TRBJ2-1; 11 bases agree with TRBD2. J lost 7 bases, V lost 8 bases, and 7 bases had no gene match. The CDR3 is made up of 14 amino acids. The V gene's germline CDR1 is WNHNN and CDR2 SYGVQD (reference sequence). The CDR3 coding sequence is TGCGCCAGCTCCACTAGCGGGAGACAGAATGAGCAGTTCTTC. Its translation: CASSTSGRQNEQFF.

This chain links TRBV7-3 with TRBJ2-7; 7 positions match TRBD2. CDR3 length: 15 amino acids. Germline CDR1 and CDR2: SGHTA and FQGTGA. After removal of 4 bases from V and 5 bases from J, the junction contained 11 bases not matched to a gene. CDR3: CASSYSAGTPNEQYF. CDR3 DNA: TGTGCCAGCAGCTACTCAGCGGGGACCCCTAACGAGCAGTACTTC.

The gene calls are TRBV30 and TRBJ2-2; 7 bases align to TRBD1. Unmatched junction bases numbered 3, after V lost 2 bases and J lost 0 bases. From germline, CDR1 is GTSNPN and CDR2 SVGIG (reference sequence). There are 15 residues in the CDR3. The CDR3 DNA sequence: TGTGCCTGGAGTCGGGACAGCGCGAACACCGGGGAGCTGTTTTTT. Residues: CAWSRDSANTGELFF.

In this sample, this clone turned up a few times. The V call is TRBV6-2 or TRBV6-3, the J call TRBJ1-6, with D maybe TRBD1 (5 bases). Trimming took 0 bases from V and 0 from J, leaving 15 bases between them. Germline V CDR1 and CDR2: MNHEY, SVGEGT. The CDR3 covers 19 residues. CDR3 coding DNA: TGTGCCAGCAGTTACTCGTCGGGGGGTTTGGACTCCTATAATTCACCCCTCCACTTT. It yields the protein CASSYSSGGLDSYNSPLHF.

The V gene is TRBV4-2, the J gene TRBJ2-5; TRBD2 aligns across 7 bases. The CDR3 runs to 16 residues. V dropped 0 bases and J dropped 6; count of bases not matched to a gene: 10. Germline loops: CDR1 LGHNA, CDR2 YNFKEQ. Here the CDR3 reads CASSQEGAGKAKTQYF. For the CDR3, the DNA is TGTGCCAGCAGCCAAGAAGGAGCGGGGAAGGCTAAGACCCAGTACTTC.

This clone was recorded only once. This rearrangement joins TRBV4-3 to TRBJ2-7; a possible D gene is TRBD1 (5 bases). In germline, CDR1 is LGHNA, CDR2 YSLEER. The CDR3 consists of 15 residues. Trimming took off 0 bases at V and 2 bases at J, with 11 bases between the two ends. The CDR3 nucleotides read TGCGCCAGCAGCCAAGACAGGTGGGGCACCTACGAGCAGTACTTC. Protein: CASSQDRWGTYEQYF.

V is TRBV7-9 and J is TRBJ1-2; the match to TRBD1 covers 7 bases. The V segment lost 4 bases and the J segment 3 bases; nucleotides outside the gene matches: 5. Germline CDR1 reads SEHNR; CDR2 reads FQNEAQ (reference sequence). The CDR3 has 14 residues. As DNA, the CDR3 is TGTGCCAGCAGCTCTATACAGGGGTACTATGGCTACACCTTC. It codes for CASSSIQGYYGYTF.

The V call is TRBV7-9, the J call TRBJ1-6; the D gene is possibly TRBD1 (6 bases). CDR1 and CDR2 (germline): SEHNR, FQNEAQ (reference sequence). This CDR3 is built from 14 residues. Trimming took 1 base from V and 6 from J, leaving 7 bases between them. The CDR3 spells CASSLGTANSPLHF. In DNA form, the CDR3 reads TGTGCCAGCAGCTTAGGGACAGCTAATTCACCCCTCCACTTT.

The V and J genes are TRBV5-1 and TRBJ1-3; no definite D call. There are 15 residues in the CDR3. Germline CDR1 reads SGHRS; CDR2 reads YFSETQ. Between the trimmed V and J ends, which lost 5 bases and 2 bases, there was a span of 14 bases. The CDR3 DNA is TGCGCCAGCAGAATTGAGTATTCGGCTGGAAACACCATATATTTT. Translated: CASRIEYSAGNTIYF.

This chain connects TRBV30 to TRBJ2-2, with a tentative D call TRBD1 (5 bases). The V end was cut by 2 bases, the J end by 7 bases, with 11 bases between. CDR1 and CDR2 from the germline V gene are GTSNPN and SVGIG (reference sequence). The CDR3 extends over 13 amino acids. The CDR3 reads CAWSRQGHGELFF. CDR3 DNA: TGTGCCTGGAGTCGGCAGGGCCACGGGGAGCTGTTTTTT.

The chain couples TRBV7-2 to TRBJ2-1; 10 nucleotides match TRBD2. The junction had 5 bases not matched to a gene; V was cut back by 5 bases and J by 4 bases. Germline CDR1 is SGHTA and CDR2 is FQGNSA. This CDR3 has 15 amino acids. The CDR3 nucleotides are TGTGCCAGCAGCCTGACTAGCGGGTTATACAATGAGCAGTTCTTC. Protein sequence: CASSLTSGLYNEQFF.

In its sample, this clone was seen a few times. The J gene is TRBJ1-2, the V gene TRBV10-3; TRBD1 agrees at 8 bases. The CDR3 is 18 amino acids. Unmatched junction bases numbered 21, after V lost 6 bases and J lost 6 bases. Per germline, CDR1 ENHRY and CDR2 SYGVKD. CDR3 DNA sequence: TGTGCCATCAGCGGGCTTCCGGGACAGGTTTTGTTTGTGGATGGCTACACCTTC. Amino acids: CAISGLPGQVLFVDGYTF.